The sequence of this T cell receptor (beta chain) was determined in a study of cytomegalovirus exposure and HLA in healthy donors. The PCR made use of 60 Vbeta and 13 Jbeta primers. The table came from immunoSEQ multiplex PCR; TCRdb's copy has only in-frame clones and leaves some out. The sample lists around 200,000 clones, under 85% occurring once. Material: PBMCs. This TCR came from a woman aged 18-35 years in good health and CMV-seronegative.

The CDR3 spells CASSQVGGTVNSPLHF. The CDR3 coding sequence is TGTGCCAGCAGCCAAGTCGGCGGGACAGTAAATTCACCCCTCCACTTT. V gene TRBV14 combines with J gene TRBJ1-6, with TRBD1 matching 7 bases. CDR1 and CDR2 from the germline V gene are SGHDN and FVKESK. The J segment lost 7 bases and the V segment lost 1 base, leaving 7 bases of the junction unmatched. The CDR3 consists of 16 residues.